This T cell receptor (beta chain) was found in a study of vaccination and CD4 T cells after COVID-19. Cultured CD4+ T-cell DNA underwent Oncomine TCR Beta short-read sequencing. After culture, CD4+ T cells served as the source for genomic DNA extraction. TCRdb analysed the PCR reads with MiXCR anew, one entry per CDR3 protein. This table has about 20,000 distinct CDR3 sequences, 55% appearing once. Per germline, CDR1 LNHDA and CDR2 SQIVND (reference sequence). This CDR3 is 14 amino acids long. Trimming took 3 bases from V and 5 from J, leaving 13 bases between them. This clonotype appeared a few times. Its antigen is still unknown. Treatment in this sample: approximately nine-day PBMC culture with coronavirus spike peptide pools or control peptides (ViraFEST assay).

The origin of this receptor is a human donor who had recovered from COVID-19. This sequence joins TRBV19 and TRBJ1-2; D is uncertain. Material for sequencing was CD4+ T cells from blood, cultured in vitro. The CDR3 spells CASSISGDIYGYTF. The CDR3 DNA is TGTGCCAGTAGTATTTCCGGAGACATTTATGGCTACACCTTC.